The present T cell receptor beta chain was sequenced within a study of response to subunit inactivated influenza vaccine. The study's findings and limits: Authors suggested few new T cells are recruited by each seasonal influenza vaccination.

TCRdb processed the RT-PCR reads anew with MiXCR; each CDR3 protein has one entry. The sample consists of over 750,000 distinct CDR3 sequences, 21% of them appearing once. The CDR3 has 13 amino acids. V dropped 7 bases and J dropped 12; count of bases not matched to a gene: 11. This clonotype was detected ten times or more. The antigen is unknown. The rearrangement links TRBV12-3 or TRBV12-4 to TRBJ1-2; 10 bases line up with TRBD1. The sequenced sample was PBMCs from blood, obtained around 5 days after vaccination. The origin of this receptor is a man in his fifties who received an inactivated influenza vaccine. CDR3 amino acids: CASTSGDRGSHTF. In DNA form, the CDR3 reads TGTGCCAGCACCTCAGGGGACAGGGGTTCGCACACCTTC.